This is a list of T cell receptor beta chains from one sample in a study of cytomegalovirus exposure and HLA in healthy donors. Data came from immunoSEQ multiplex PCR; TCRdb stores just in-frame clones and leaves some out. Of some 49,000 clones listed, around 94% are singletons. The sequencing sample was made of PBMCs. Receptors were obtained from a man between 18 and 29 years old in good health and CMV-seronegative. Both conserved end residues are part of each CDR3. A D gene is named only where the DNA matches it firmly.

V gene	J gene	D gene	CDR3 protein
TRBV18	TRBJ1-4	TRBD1	CASSPTGQRFEKLFF
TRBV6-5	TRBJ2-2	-	CASSWDFRNTGELFF
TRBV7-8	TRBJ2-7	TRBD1	CASSERDRGPYEQYF
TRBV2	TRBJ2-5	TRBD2	CASSEGPSGERETQYF
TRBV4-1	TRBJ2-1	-	CASSQDGQGYNEQFF
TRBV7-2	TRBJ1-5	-	CASSLNGQGTQPQHF
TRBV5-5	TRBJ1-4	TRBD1	CASSATGATNEKLFF
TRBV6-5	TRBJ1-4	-	CASSYSGQNEKLFF
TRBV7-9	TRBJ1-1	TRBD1	CASTMAEGATEAFF
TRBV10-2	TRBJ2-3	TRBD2	CASSEGGRATDTQYF
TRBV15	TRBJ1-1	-	CATSRVQQGLNTEAFF
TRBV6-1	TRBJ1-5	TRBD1	CASSEWDSHQPQHF
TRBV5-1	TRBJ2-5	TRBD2	CASSSISGRIAETQYF
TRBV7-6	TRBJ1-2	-	CASSRDPGGDGYTF
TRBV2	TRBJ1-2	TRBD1	CASREDRDNGYTF
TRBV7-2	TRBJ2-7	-	CASSRRHRPEYSYEQYF
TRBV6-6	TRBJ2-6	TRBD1	CASRGGQRSGANVLTF
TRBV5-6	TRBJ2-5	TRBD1	CASSSARGFSAQYF
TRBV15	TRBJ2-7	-	CATSRDQGYEQYF
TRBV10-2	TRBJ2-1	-	CASSESRGGEQFF
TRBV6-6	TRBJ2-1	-	CASSYSTSYTYNEQFF
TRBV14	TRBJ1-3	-	CASSLGLGNTIYF
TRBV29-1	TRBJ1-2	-	CSVEQAYGYTF
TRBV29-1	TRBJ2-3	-	CSVVSTTSTDTQYF
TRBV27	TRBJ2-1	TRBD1	CASCLGTGCYNEQFF
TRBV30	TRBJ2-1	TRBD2	CAWNPPGLAASSYNEQFF
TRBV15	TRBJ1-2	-	CATSRLQADGYTF
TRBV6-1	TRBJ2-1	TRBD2	CASSGGLAGAIYNEQFF
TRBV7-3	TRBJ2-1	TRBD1	CASRGPGTGQFF
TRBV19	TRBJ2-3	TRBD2	CASSTRLAGGRDTQYF
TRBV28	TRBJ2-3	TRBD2	CASTWTRGSAAQYF
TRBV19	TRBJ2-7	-	CASSRLGGSYEQYF
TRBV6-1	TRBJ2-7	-	CASSEASDTFYEQYF
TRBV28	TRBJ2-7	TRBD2	CASRYSSGPYEQYF
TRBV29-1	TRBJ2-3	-	CSAAWAADTQYF
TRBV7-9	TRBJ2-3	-	CASSLGGEYTQYF
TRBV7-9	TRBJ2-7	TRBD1	CASSEVRQGFYEQYF
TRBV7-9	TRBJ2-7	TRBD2	CASSLEVASGSVAQYF
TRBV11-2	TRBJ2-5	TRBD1	CASSQTGVTQYF
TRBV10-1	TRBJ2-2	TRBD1	CASSGRTGPLTGELFF
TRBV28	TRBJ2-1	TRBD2	CASNSWDSPAGEQFF
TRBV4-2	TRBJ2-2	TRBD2	CASSRRGGSSLTGELFF
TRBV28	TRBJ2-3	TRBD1	CASSLEKTGTREDTQYF
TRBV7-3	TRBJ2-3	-	CASTIGGGGTDTQYF
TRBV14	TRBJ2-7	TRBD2	CASSQGGLADISYEQYF